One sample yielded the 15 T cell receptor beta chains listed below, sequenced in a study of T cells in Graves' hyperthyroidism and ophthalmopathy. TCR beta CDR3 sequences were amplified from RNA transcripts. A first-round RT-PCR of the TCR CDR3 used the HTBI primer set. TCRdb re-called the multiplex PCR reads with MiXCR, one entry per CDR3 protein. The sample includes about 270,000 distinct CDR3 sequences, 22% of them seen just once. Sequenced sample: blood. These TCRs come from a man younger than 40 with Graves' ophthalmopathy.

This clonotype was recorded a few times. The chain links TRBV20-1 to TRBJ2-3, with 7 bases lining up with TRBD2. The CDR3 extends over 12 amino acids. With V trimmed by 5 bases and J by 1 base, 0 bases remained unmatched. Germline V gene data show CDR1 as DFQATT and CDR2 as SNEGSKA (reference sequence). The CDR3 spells CSARGGTDTQYF. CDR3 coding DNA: TGCAGTGCTCGGGGGGGCACAGATACGCAGTATTTT.

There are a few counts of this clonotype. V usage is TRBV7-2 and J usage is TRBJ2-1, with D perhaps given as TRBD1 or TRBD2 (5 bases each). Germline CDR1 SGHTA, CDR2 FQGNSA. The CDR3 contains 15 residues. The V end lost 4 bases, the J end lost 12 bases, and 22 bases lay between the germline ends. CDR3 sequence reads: CASSSAGRAVQGQFF. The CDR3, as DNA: TGTGCCAGCAGCTCCGCGGGCCGAGCGGTCCAGGGGCAGTTCTTC.

In nucleotides, the CDR3 is TGTGCCAGCAGTGACACGACAGGGGGCGATTATGGCTACACCTTC. Protein product: CASSDTTGGDYGYTF. The chain carries TRBV6-1 and TRBJ1-2, with 10 bases aligning to TRBD1. Per the germline V gene, CDR1 is MNHNS and CDR2 is SASEGT. J lost 5 bases, V lost 3 bases, and 6 bases had no gene match. This CDR3 has 15 amino acids.

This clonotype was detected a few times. CDR3 in amino acids: CASLYRASTYYEQYF. CDR3 nucleotides: TGTGCCAGCCTGTACCGGGCTAGCACCTATTACGAGCAGTACTTC. The chain has TRBV6-1 and TRBJ2-7; a possible D gene is TRBD2 (5 bases). The CDR3 spans 15 residues. Germline V gives CDR1 MNHNS, CDR2 SASEGT. V lost 8 bases to trimming and J lost 4 bases, with 21 bases between them.

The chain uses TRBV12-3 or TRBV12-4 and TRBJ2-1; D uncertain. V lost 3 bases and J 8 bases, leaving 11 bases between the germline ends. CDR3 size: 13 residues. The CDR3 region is CASSFNSLDEQFF. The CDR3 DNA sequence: TGTGCCAGCAGTTTTAACAGTCTCGATGAGCAGTTCTTC.

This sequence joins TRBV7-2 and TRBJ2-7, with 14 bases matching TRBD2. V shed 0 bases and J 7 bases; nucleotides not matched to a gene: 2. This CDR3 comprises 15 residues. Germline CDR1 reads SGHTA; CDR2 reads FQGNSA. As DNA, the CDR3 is TGTGCCAGCAGCTTAGCGGGACTAGCGGGAGAGGAGCAGTACTTC. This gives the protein CASSLAGLAGEEQYF.

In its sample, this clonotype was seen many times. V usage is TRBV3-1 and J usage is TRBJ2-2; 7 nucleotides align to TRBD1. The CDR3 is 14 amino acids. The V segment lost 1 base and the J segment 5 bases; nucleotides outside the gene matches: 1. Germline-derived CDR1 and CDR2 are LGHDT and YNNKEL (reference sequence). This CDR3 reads CASSQADRTGELFF. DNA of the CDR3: TGTGCCAGCAGCCAAGCGGACAGGACCGGGGAGCTGTTTTTT.

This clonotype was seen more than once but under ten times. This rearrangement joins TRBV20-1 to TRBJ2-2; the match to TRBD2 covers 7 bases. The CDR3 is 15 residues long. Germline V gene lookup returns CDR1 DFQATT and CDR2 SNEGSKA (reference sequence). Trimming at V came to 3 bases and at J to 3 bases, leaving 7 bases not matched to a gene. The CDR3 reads CSARTGTTYTGELFF. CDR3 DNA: TGCAGTGCTAGGACCGGGACTACTTACACCGGGGAGCTGTTTTTT.

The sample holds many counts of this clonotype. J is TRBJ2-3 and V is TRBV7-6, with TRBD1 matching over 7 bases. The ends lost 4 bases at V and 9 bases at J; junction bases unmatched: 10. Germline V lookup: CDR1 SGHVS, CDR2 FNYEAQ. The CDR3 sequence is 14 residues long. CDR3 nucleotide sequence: TGTGCCAGCAGCTCCCGAGTGACAGGGTCAACGCAGTATTTT. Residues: CASSSRVTGSTQYF. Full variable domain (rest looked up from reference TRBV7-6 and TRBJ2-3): GAGVSQSPRYKVTKRGQDVALRCDPISGHVSLYWYRQALGQGPEFLTYFNYEAQQDKSGLPNDRFSAERPEGSISTLTIQRTEQRDSAMYRCASSSRVTGSTQYFGPGTRLTVL.

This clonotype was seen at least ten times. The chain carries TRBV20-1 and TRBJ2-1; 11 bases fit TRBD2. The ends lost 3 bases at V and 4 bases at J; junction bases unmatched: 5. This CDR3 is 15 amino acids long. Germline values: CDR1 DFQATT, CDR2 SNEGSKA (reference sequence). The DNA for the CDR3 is TGCAGTGCTAGGACGGGACTAGCGGATTACAATGAGCAGTTCTTC. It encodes CSARTGLADYNEQFF.

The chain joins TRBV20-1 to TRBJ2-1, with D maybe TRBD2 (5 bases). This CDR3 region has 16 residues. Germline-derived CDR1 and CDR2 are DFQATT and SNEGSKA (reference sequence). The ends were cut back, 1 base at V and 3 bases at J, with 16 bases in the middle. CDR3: CSARASSGIIYNEQFF. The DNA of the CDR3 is TGCAGTGCTAGAGCCTCGTCGGGGATCATCTACAATGAGCAGTTCTTC.

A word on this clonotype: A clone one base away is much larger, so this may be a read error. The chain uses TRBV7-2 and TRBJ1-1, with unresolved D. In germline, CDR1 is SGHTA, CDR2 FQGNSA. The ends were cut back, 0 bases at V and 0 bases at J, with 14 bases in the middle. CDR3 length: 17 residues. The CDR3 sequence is CASSLAMAASMNTEAFF. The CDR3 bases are TGTGCCAGCAGCTTAGCGATGGCAGCCTCGATGAACACTGAAGCTTTCTTT.

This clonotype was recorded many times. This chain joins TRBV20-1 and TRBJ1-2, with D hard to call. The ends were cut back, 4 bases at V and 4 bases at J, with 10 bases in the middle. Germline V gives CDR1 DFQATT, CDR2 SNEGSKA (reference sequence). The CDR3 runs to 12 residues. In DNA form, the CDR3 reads TGCAGTGCTACCCAGCCGAGCTATGGCTACACCTTC. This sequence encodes CSATQPSYGYTF.

Written as DNA, the CDR3 is TGCAGTGCTTACTCTGGAAACACCATATATTTT. It encodes CSAYSGNTIYF. The gene calls are TRBV20-1 and TRBJ1-3; D ambiguous. Trimming stripped 5 bases from V and 0 bases from J, with 2 bases between. The CDR3 covers 11 residues. Germline V gene lookup returns CDR1 DFQATT and CDR2 SNEGSKA (reference sequence).

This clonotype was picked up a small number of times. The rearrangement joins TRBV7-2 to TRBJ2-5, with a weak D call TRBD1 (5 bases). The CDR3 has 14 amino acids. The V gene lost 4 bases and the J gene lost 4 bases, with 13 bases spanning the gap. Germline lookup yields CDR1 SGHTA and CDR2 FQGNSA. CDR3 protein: CASSSRGRGETQYF. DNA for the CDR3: TGTGCCAGCAGCTCCCGAGGTAGGGGAGAGACCCAGTACTTC.